This T cell receptor (beta chain) was sequenced during a study of blood T cell repertoires in COVID-19. Across the study: Some COVID-19 samples were acute and others convalescent; all came from the United States, Italy and Spain. The analysed material was cDNA or gDNA that came from T cells, B-cell-depleted T cells, or PBMCs.

Original handling: Amplification with reference gene primers provided the estimates of nucleated cell counts. The assay was immunoSEQ multiplex PCR, and TCRdb's table has in-frame clones only and misses some. Clonal size and the V and J genes are those of that table, whereas D and trimming came from the DNA. Found here are approximately 260,000 clones, around nine tenths of them singletons; the top ten hold 2% to 2.5%. Trimming left V 3 bases short and J 2 bases short, with 14 bases between. Germline values: CDR1 LNHDA, CDR2 SQIVND (reference sequence). CDR3 length: 17 amino acids. The J gene is TRBJ2-6, the V gene TRBV19; D is possibly TRBD2 (5 bases). The sequence was collected from a woman in her thirties or forties who had recovered from COVID-19. Sequencing was done on a sample of peripheral blood. CDR3 nucleotides: TGTGCCAGTAGTATTCCGAGGGTGGGGACTGGGGCCAACGTCCTGACTTTC. Translation gives CASSIPRVGTGANVLTF.